The clone carrying this TCR beta chain was picked up one time. Its antigen is unknown. At one end, the junction sequence differs from germline, possibly due to a read error. Germline values: CDR1 SQVTM, CDR2 ANQGSEA. The CDR3 covers 15 residues. TCR alpha and beta CDR3 regions were amplified from RNA using iRepertoire nested multiplex PCR. Input was roughly 100-450 ng of tissue mRNA or PBMC total RNA. TCRdb passed the multiplex PCR reads through MiXCR, listing each CDR3 protein once. The sample includes some 190,000 distinct CDR3 sequences, 25% to 35% of them seen just once. The data derive from a study of glioma-infiltrating T cells. Points from the study as a whole: Above-expected tissue-blood divergence occurred in all gliomas, most in low-grade ones. CDR3 overlap between tissue and blood was very small.

This chain uses TRBV29-1 with TRBJ2-7, with D perhaps matching TRBD1 (6 bases). The sample consisted of glioma tissue, nonneoplastic brain tissue, or PBMCs (not recorded which). This TCR came from a human donor with low-grade glioma or glioblastoma, undergoing nonglioma brain surgery, or in good health (not recorded which). CDR3 sequence: CSVQQGGTRTYGQYF. The CDR3 coding sequence is TGCAGCGTCCAACAGGGTGGGACGAGAACCTACGGGCAGTACTTC.